The 9 T cell receptor beta chains below were found in one sample sequenced in a study of blood T cell repertoires in COVID-19. Only in-frame clones appear in the TCRdb table, and some are missing; sequencing was by immunoSEQ multiplex PCR. Found here are about 190,000 clones, roughly 80% of them singletons; the top ten hold about 4.9%. Sequencing input: peripheral blood. Receptors were obtained from a woman in her twenties or thirties with acute or convalescent COVID-19.

This clone appeared a single time. The rearrangement uses TRBV2 and TRBJ1-1; 8 bases line up with TRBD1. The germline gives CDR1 SNHLY, CDR2 FYNNEI. V shed 4 bases and J 0 bases; nucleotides not matched to a gene: 1. The CDR3 contains 14 residues. The CDR3 loop reads CASSAGGLNTEAFF. CDR3 coding DNA: TGTGCCAGCAGTGCAGGGGGCCTGAACACTGAAGCTTTCTTT. The full variable domain, with the rest looked up from reference TRBV2 and TRBJ1-1, is EPEVTQTPSHQVTQMGQEVILRCVPISNHLYFYWYRQILGQKVEFLVSFYNNEISEKSEIFDDQFSVERPDGSNFTLKIRSTKLEDSAMYFCASSAGGLNTEAFFGQGTRLTVV.

V is TRBV4-3 and J is TRBJ1-6, with D uncertain. V shed 2 bases and J shed 9 bases, with 11 bases lying between them. The germline V gene has CDR1 LGHNA and CDR2 YSLEER. There are 14 residues in the CDR3. CDR3 residues: CASSQRPRASPLHF. The CDR3 DNA reads as TGCGCCAGCAGCCAAAGACCGAGGGCTTCACCCCTCCACTTT.

This clone was detected ten times or more. The chain recombines TRBV7-9 with TRBJ2-2; 12 bases are a match to TRBD2. The CDR3 has 15 amino acids. V was pared by 4 bases and J by 3 bases, with 0 bases of the junction left unmatched. The germline gives CDR1 SEHNR, CDR2 FQNEAQ (reference sequence). CDR3 sequence: CASSSSGRDTGELFF. The CDR3 DNA sequence: TGTGCCAGCAGCTCTAGCGGGAGGGACACCGGGGAGCTGTTTTTT.

The chain is built from TRBV11-2 and TRBJ2-4; unclear D gene. Germline lookup yields CDR1 SGHAT and CDR2 FQNNGV. The CDR3 runs to 13 residues. V was pared by 3 bases and J by 1 base, with 4 bases between. The CDR3 region is CASSLSAKNIQYF. As DNA, the CDR3 is TGTGCCAGCAGCTTGAGTGCCAAAAACATTCAGTACTTC. Looking up the rest from reference TRBV11-2 and TRBJ2-4 gives the full variable domain: EAGVAQSPRYKIIEKRQSVAFWCNPISGHATLYWYQQILGQGPKLLIQFQNNGVVDDSQLPKDRFSAERLKGVDSTLKIQPAKLEDSAVYLCASSLSAKNIQYFGAGTRLSVL.

The CDR3 DNA follows: TGTGCCAGCAGTTTACAGGGAATTGTAGCTTTCTTT. Amino acid sequence: CASSLQGIVAFF. This chain uses TRBV12-3 or TRBV12-4 with TRBJ1-1, with D possibly TRBD1 on 5 matching bases. V lost 2 bases and J lost 10, with 11 bases in between. This CDR3 spans 12 amino acids.

V usage is TRBV2 and J usage is TRBJ1-5; D may be TRBD1 (5 bases). The CDR3 has 15 residues. The V end was cut by 4 bases, the J end by 5 bases, with 15 bases between. From germline, CDR1 is SNHLY and CDR2 FYNNEI. The CDR3 nucleotides are TGTGCCAGCAGTGCTGACAGCAGTACTCATCAGCCCCAGCATTTT. It codes for CASSADSSTHQPQHF.

The chain combines TRBV7-2 with TRBJ1-6; 11 bases are shared with TRBD1. CDR1 and CDR2 (germline): SGHTA, FQGNSA. The CDR3 runs to 15 residues. The trim removed 5 bases at V and 10 bases at J, leaving 7 bases unmatched. The CDR3 loop reads CASSPWTGGGSPLHF. The DNA of the CDR3 is TGTGCCAGCAGCCCGTGGACAGGGGGCGGGTCACCCCTCCACTTT.

This clone was recorded a few times. This chain connects TRBV7-9 to TRBJ2-2; 7 bases line up with TRBD1. Per germline, CDR1 SEHNR and CDR2 FQNEAQ (reference sequence). The junction had 7 bases not matched to a gene; V was cut back by 5 bases and J by 4 bases. This CDR3 contains 15 residues. CDR3 nucleotides: TGTGCCAGCAGCATCACAGGGGTTGGCACCGGGGAGCTGTTTTTT. It encodes CASSITGVGTGELFF. The variable domain in full, with the rest retrieved from reference TRBV7-9 and TRBJ2-2, is DTGVSQNPRHKITKRGQNVTFRCDPISEHNRLYWYRQTLGQGPEFLTYFQNEAQLEKSRLLSDRFSAERPKGSFSTLEIQRTEQGDSAMYLCASSITGVGTGELFFGEGSRLTVL.

The chain recombines TRBV9 with TRBJ1-1; 8 bases align to TRBD1. CDR1 and CDR2 from the germline V gene are SGDLS and YYNGEE. The length of the CDR3 is 15 residues. J was trimmed by 10 bases and V by 2 bases; bases with no gene match: 13. The CDR3 is CASSVEDRAERGAFF. The CDR3 DNA reads TGTGCCAGCAGCGTGGAGGACAGGGCCGAGCGGGGAGCTTTCTTT.